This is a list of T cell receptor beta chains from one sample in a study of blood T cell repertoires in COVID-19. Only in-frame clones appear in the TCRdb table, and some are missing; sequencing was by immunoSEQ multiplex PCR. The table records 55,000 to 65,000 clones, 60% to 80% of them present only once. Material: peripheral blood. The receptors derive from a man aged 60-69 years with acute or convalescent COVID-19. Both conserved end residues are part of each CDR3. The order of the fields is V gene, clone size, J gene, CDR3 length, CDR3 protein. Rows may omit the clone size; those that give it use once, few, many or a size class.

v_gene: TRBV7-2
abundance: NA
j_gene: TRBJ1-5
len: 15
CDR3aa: CASSLVSGVAGLQHF

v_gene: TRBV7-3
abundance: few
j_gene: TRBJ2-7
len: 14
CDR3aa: CASSQAGQGGEQYF

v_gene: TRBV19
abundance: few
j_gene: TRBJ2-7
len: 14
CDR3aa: CASSPVPDSYEQYF

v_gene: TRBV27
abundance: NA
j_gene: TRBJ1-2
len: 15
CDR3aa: CASRTEGQPLKGYTF

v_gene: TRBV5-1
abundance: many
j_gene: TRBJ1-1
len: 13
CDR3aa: CASSVSGFTEAFF

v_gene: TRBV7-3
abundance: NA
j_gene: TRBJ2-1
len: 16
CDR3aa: CASSLIPSSSYNEQFF

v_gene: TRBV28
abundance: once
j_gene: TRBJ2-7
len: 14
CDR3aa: CASSSRPGTVEQYF

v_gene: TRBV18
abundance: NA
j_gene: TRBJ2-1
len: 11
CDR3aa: CASSLGNEQFF

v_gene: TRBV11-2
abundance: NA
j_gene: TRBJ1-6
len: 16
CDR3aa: CASSPVRRGSNSPLHF

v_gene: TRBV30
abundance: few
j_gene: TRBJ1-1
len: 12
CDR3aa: CAWRHVFTEAFF

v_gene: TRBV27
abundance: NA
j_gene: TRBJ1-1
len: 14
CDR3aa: CASSPQGLNTEAFF

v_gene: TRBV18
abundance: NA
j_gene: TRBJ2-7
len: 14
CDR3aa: CASSRDRGTYEQYF

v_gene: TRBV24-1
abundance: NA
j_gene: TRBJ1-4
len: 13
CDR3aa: CATSDRTGEKLFF

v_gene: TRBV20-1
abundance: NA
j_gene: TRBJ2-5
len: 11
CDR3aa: CSATIQETQYF

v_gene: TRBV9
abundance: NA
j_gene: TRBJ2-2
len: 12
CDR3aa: CASSVYTGELFF

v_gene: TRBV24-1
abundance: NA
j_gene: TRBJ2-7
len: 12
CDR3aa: CATGQNSYEQYF

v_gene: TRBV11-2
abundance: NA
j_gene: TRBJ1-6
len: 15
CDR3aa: CASSKKQGVASPLHF

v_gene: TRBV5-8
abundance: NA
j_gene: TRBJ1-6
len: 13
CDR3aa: CASTSQGGSPLHF

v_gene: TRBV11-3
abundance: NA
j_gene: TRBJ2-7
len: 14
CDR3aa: CASSLGQSSYEQYF

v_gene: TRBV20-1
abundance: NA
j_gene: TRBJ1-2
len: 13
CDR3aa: CSASLGGDYGYTF

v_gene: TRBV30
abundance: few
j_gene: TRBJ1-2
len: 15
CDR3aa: CAWRPLTGGIGSYTF

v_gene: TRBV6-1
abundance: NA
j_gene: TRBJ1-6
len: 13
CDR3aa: CASSEIIGSPLHF

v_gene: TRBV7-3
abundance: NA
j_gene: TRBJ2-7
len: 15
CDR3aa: CASSFSSGGSYEQYF

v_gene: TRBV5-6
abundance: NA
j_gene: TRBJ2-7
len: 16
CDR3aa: CASSLDGLGQRNEQYF

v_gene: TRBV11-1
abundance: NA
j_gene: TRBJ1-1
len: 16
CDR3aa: CASSLRGGTLNTEAFF

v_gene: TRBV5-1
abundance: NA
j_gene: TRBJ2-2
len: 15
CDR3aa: CASRATGLFEGELFF

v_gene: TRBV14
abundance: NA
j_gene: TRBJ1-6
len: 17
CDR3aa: CASSQQVGTPYNSPLHF

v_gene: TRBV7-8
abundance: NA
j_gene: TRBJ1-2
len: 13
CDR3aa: CASSLAISSGYTF

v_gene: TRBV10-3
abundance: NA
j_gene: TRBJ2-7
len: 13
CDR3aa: CAISGGQGNEQYF

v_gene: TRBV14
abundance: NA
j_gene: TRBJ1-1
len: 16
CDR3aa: CASSQTPDRGNTEAFF

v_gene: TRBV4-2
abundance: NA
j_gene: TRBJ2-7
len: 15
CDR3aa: CASSQLGLAFYEQYF

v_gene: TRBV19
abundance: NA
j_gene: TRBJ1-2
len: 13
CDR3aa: CASSPRDSYGYTF

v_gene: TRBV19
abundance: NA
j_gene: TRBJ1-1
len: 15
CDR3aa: CASSMWGGPSTEAFF

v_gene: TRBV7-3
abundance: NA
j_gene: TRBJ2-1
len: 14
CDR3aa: CASSATGSYNEQFF

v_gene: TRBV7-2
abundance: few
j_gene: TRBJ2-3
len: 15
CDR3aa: CASSLTGGDPDTQYF

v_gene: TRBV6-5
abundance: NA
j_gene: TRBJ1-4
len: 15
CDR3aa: CASSGPGTGVEKLFF

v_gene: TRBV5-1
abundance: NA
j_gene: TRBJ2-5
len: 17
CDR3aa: CASSSAAGTSGRETQYF

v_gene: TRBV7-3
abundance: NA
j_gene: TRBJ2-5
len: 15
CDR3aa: CASSSRQGTGETQYF

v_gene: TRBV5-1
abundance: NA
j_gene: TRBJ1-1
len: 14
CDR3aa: CASSYLHRDTEAFF

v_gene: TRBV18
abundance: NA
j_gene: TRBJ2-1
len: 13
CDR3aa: CASSTGSHNEQFF

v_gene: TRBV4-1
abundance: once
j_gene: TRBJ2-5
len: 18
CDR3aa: CASSQVRSSGGDQETQYF

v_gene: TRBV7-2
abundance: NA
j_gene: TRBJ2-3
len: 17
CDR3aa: CASSLESRGWSPDTQYF

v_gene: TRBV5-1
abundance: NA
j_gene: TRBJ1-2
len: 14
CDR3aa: CASSLNGDFYGYTF

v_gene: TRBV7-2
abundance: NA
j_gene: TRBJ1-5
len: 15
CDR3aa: CASSLAFSGYQPQHF

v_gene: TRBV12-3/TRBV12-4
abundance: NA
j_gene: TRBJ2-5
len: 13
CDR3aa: CASSFGSDETQYF

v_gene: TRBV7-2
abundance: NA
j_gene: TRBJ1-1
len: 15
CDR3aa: CASSQSPGQGFEAFF

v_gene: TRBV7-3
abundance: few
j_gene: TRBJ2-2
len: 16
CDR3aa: CASSSQGAPNTGELFF

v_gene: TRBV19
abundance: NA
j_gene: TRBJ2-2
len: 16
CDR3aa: CACNSALAGVTGELFF